The clone carrying this TCR delta chain was found a few times. With a far larger clone one base away, a read error is the likely cause. Other DNA sequences in the sample encode the same CDR3. TCRdb reanalysed the reads via CATT. The table lists 950 to 1,500 delta-chain clones, roughly 3.6% of them singletons. The sample originates from a study of gamma-delta chains in newborns, infants, children. Whole-study context: Polyclonal expansion of innate γδ T cells after birth follows microbial exposure.

The V segment lost 3 bases and the J segment 0 bases; nucleotides outside the gene matches: 9. CDR1 and CDR2 from the germline V gene are GEAIGNYY and EKD. The CDR3 contains 19 residues. The sequenced sample consisted of blood. The sequence was obtained from a child who was a newborn, infant or young child, either healthy, febrile or measles-vaccinated (not recorded which). The chain links TRDV2 to TRDJ3; 8 positions agree with TRDD3. CDR3 coding DNA: TGTGCCTGTGACCCTGGTACTGGGGGGAGCTCCTGGGACACCCGACAGATGTTTTTC. Translation: CACDPGTGGSSWDTRQMFF.